This TCR beta chain is drawn from a study of blood T cell repertoires in COVID-19 (TCRdb year 2020). As for the study more broadly: Samples from collaborators originated in the United States, Italy and Spain and spanned both the acute and convalescent phases of COVID-19. The prospective study material was composed of cDNA or gDNA derived from T cells, B-cell-depleted T cells, or PBMCs. The repertoires were released in a freely available public database intended as a resource for research on the immune response to SARS-CoV-2. Sample metadata almost always included a de-identified subject ID, COVID-19 status, age in years and sex. Where HLA class I and class II types were available, the types were taken from metadata supplied by the sample provider, not from assay-based typing. The dataset comprised deeply sampled blood TCRbeta repertoires from subjects exposed to, actively infected with, or recovered from COVID-19. Samples were obtained from the ongoing ImmuneRACE study (first 160 participants) and from about 1,300 subjects provided by 6 global collaborators.

The immunoSEQ Assay, a bias-controlled multiplex PCR, was used to amplify TCRbeta CDR3 regions from genomic DNA. The original methods were these. Within the assay, amplification of reference gene primers was used to estimate how many nucleated cells each sample contained. Sequence reads were collapsed and filtered to measure the absolute abundance of every unique TCRbeta CDR3 rearrangement. Productive Simpson clonality was computed per sample as the square root of Simpson's diversity index over productive rearrangements. The immuneACCESS repertoire file appears here via TCRdb, limited to in-frame rearrangements. These files lack a portion of the clones; in checked studies, under half of the deficit traces to unresolved V genes, and the cause of the others is not known. D and trimming were read from the DNA, whereas the V and J calls and clone size are those reported in that table. The sample records approximately 390,000 clones, 88% of which are singletons. 2% to 2.5% of the sample comes from the top ten.

The full study reports these points: The quantity of clinical and demographic metadata differed by source and by participant and was supplied without curation.

From a lookup of the germline V gene (reference sequence), CDR1 and CDR2 are PRHDT and FYEKMQ. The CDR3 holds 15 amino acids from the cysteine to the phenylalanine. CDR3 DNA is the only sequence kept; it has 45 bases, read in frame from the first base. V drops 0 bases and J drops 3 bases, leaving 8 bases in between. In this sample, this clone turned up a few times. Its antigen is unknown. No per-base quality is available; no much larger clone lies one base away. Participants in the prospective study were enrolled through a virtual design, were aged roughly 18 to 100 years, and lived in about two dozen United States geographic areas. In the prospective study, participants were assigned to cohorts based on the clinical history participants reported in a screening survey and a study questionnaire. Mobile phlebotomists in the prospective study collected whole blood, serum and a nasopharyngeal or oropharyngeal swab from every participant. Participants in the prospective study had the option to provide additional blood draws and questionnaires over a roughly 2-month period. Before DNA extraction, blood samples from the prospective study were shipped at room temperature or frozen.

This sequence originates from a woman between 35 and 50 years old with acute COVID-19. The rearranged chain carries TRBV13 and TRBJ1-4; matching of 5 bases hints at TRBD1 as the D gene. What was sequenced was PBMCs or T cells enriched from blood (not recorded which). Here the CDR3 is given as CASSLGGPANEKLFF. The nucleotide sequence reads as follows: TGTGCCAGCAGCTTAGGGGGGCCAGCTAATGAAAAACTGTTTTTT.